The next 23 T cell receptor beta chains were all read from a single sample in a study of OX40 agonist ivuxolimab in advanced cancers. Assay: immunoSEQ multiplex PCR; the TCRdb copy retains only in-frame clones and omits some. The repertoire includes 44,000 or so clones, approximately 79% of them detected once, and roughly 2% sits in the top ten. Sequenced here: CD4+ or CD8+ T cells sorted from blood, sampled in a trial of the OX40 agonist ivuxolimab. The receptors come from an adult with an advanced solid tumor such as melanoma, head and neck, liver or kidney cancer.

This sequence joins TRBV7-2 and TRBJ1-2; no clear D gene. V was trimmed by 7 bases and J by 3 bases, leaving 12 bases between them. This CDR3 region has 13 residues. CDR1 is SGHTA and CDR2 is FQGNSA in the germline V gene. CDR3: CASTSQPYYGYTF. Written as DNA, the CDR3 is TGTGCCAGCACATCGCAGCCGTACTATGGCTACACCTTC. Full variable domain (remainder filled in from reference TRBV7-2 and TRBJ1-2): GAGVSQSPSNKVTEKGKDVELRCDPISGHTALYWYRQSLGQGLEFLIYFQGNSAPDKSGLPSDRFSAERTGGSVSTLTIQRTQQEDSAVYLCASTSQPYYGYTFGSGTRLTVV.

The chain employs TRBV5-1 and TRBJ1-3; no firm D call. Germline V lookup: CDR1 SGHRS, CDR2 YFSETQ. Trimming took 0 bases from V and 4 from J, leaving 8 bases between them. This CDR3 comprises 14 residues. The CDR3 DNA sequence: TGCGCCAGCAGCTTGGGTCAGGTCGGAAACACCATATATTTT. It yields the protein CASSLGQVGNTIYF.

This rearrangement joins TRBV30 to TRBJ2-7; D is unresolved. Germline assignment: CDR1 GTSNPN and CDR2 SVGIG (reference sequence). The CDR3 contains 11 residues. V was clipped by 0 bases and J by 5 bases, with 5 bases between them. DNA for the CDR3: TGTGCCTGGAGTGTACTGAACGAGCAGTACTTC. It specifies CAWSVLNEQYF.

The CDR3 loop reads CASSARYNYGYTF. CDR3 nucleotides: TGTGCCAGCAGCGCGAGATACAACTATGGCTACACCTTC. The genes are TRBV9 and TRBJ1-2, with D hard to call. Looked up from germline, CDR1 is SGDLS and CDR2 is YYNGEE. Trimming took off 3 bases at V and 2 bases at J, with 8 bases between the two ends. The CDR3 spans 13 residues.

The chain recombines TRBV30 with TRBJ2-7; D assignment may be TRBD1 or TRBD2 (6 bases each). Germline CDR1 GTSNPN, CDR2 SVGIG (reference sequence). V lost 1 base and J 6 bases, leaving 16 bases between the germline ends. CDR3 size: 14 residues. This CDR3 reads CAWSGLGTGAEQYF. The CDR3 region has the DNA TGTGCCTGGAGTGGATTGGGAACGGGGGCCGAGCAGTACTTC.

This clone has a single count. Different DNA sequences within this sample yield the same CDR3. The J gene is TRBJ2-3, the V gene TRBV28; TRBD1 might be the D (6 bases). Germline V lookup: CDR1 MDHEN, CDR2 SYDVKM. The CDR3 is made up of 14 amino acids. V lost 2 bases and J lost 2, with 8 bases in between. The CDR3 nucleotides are TGTGCCAGCAGTTTAGACAGGAACACAGATACGCAGTATTTT. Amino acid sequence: CASSLDRNTDTQYF.

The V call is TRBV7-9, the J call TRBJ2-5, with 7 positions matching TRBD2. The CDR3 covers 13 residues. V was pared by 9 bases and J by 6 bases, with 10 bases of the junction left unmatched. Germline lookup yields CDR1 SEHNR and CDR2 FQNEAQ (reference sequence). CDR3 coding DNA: TGTGCCAGTATGGGGGGGATCCTGAAGACCCAGTACTTC. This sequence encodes CASMGGILKTQYF.

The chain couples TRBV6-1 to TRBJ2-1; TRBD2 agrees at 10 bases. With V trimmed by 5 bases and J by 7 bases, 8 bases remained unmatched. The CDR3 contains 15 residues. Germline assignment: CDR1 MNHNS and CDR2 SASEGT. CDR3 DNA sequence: TGTGCCAGCAGTAAGCGGGAGGGAGGCATAAATGAGCAGTTCTTC. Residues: CASSKREGGINEQFF.

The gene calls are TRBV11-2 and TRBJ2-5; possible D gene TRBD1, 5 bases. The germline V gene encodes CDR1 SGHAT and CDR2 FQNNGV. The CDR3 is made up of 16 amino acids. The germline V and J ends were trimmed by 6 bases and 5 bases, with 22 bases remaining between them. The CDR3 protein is CASSSLGPRSTETQYF. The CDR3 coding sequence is TGTGCCAGCAGTTCCCTGGGGCCCCGGAGTACGGAGACCCAGTACTTC.

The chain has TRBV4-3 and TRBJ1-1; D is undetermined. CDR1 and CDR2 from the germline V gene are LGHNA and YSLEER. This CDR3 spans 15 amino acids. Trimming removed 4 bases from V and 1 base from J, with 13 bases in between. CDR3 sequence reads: CASSRGMGSNTEAFF. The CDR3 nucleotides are TGCGCCAGCAGCCGAGGCATGGGCTCGAACACTGAAGCTTTCTTT.

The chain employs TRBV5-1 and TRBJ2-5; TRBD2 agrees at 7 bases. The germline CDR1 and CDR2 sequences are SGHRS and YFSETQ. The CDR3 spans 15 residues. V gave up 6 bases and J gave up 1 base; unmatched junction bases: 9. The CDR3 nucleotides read TGCGCCAGCAACCTGGCCGGCGGGGGCCAAGAGACCCAGTACTTC. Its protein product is CASNLAGGGQETQYF.

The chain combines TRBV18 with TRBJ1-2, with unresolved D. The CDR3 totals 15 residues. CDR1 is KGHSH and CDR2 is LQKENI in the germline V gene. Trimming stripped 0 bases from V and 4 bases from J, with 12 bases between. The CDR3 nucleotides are TGTGCCAGCTCACCACCGACGGCGGCGATCTATGGCTACACCTTC. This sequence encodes CASSPPTAAIYGYTF.

CDR3 loop: CAITGDSYEQYF. The CDR3 DNA follows: TGTGCCATCACCGGGGACAGCTACGAGCAGTACTTC. The rearrangement joins TRBV10-3 to TRBJ2-7; 7 bases agree with TRBD1. V lost 7 bases to trimming and J lost 3 bases; unmatched junction nucleotides: 3. Germline lookup yields CDR1 ENHRY and CDR2 SYGVKD. CDR3 length equals 12 residues.

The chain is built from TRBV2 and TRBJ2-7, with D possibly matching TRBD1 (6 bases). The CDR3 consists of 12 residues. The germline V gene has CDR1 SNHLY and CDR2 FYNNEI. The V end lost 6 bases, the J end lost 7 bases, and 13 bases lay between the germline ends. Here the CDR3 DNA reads TGTGCCAGCAGGAACAGGGCTGGGGAGCAGTACTTC. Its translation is CASRNRAGEQYF. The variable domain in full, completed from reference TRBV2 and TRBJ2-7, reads EPEVTQTPSHQVTQMGQEVILRCVPISNHLYFYWYRQILGQKVEFLVSFYNNEISEKSEIFDDQFSVERPDGSNFTLKIRSTKLEDSAMYFCASRNRAGEQYFGPGTRLTVT.

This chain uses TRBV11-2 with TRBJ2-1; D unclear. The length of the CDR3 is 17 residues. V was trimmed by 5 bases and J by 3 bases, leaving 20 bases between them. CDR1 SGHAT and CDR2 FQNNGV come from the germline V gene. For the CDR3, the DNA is TGTGCCAGCAGCCCCACTGCCCCGACGGTGGGCTACAATGAGCAGTTCTTC. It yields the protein CASSPTAPTVGYNEQFF.

The chain's CDR3 is CASSTRVDANYGYTF. The CDR3 DNA reads TGCGCCAGCAGCACACGCGTTGATGCTAACTATGGCTACACCTTC. V and J are TRBV4-3 and TRBJ1-2; D is uncertain. CDR1 and CDR2 from the germline V gene are LGHNA and YSLEER. Trimming took off 5 bases at V and 0 bases at J, with 13 bases between the two ends. The CDR3 sequence is 15 residues long.

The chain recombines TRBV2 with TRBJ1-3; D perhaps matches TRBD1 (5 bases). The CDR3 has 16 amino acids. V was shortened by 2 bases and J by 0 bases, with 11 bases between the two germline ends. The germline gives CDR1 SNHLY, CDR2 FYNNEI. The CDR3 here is CASSEPRGSSGNTIYF. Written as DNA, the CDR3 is TGTGCCAGCAGTGAACCTAGGGGCAGCTCTGGAAACACCATATATTTT.

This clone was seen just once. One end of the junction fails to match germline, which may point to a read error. The CDR3: CASSTSRGAYEQYF. In DNA, the CDR3 is TGCGCCAGCAGCACTTCTCGGGGTGCCTACGAGCAGTACTTC. This rearrangement joins TRBV7-3 to TRBJ2-7; D might be TRBD2 (5 bases). This CDR3 has 14 residues. CDR1 SGHTA and CDR2 FQGTGA come from the germline V gene.

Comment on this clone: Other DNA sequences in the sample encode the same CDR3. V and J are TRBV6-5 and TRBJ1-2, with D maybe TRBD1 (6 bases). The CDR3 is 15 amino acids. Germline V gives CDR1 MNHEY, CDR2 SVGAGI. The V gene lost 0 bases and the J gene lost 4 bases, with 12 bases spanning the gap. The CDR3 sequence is CASSYSAGGLYGYTF. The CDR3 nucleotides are TGTGCCAGCAGTTACTCGGCGGGGGGCCTCTATGGCTACACCTTC.

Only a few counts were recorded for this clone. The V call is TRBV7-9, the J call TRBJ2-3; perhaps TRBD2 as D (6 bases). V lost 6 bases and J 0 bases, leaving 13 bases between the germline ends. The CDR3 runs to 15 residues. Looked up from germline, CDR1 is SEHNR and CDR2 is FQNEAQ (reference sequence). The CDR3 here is CASSLAGPSTDTQYF. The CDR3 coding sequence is TGTGCCAGCAGTCTGGCGGGGCCTAGCACAGATACGCAGTATTTT. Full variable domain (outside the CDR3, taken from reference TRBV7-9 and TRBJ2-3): DTGVSQNPRHKITKRGQNVTFRCDPISEHNRLYWYRQTLGQGPEFLTYFQNEAQLEKSRLLSDRFSAERPKGSFSTLEIQRTEQGDSAMYLCASSLAGPSTDTQYFGPGTRLTVL.

DNA for the CDR3: TGTGCCAGCAGTTTGACAGGTTTCCTATTGAACACTGAAGCTTTCTTT. The encoded protein is CASSLTGFLLNTEAFF. This chain connects TRBV28 to TRBJ1-1; tentatively, D is TRBD1 (6 bases). The CDR3 has 16 residues. V lost 3 bases to trimming and J lost 0 bases, with 14 bases between them. Germline assignment: CDR1 MDHEN and CDR2 SYDVKM.

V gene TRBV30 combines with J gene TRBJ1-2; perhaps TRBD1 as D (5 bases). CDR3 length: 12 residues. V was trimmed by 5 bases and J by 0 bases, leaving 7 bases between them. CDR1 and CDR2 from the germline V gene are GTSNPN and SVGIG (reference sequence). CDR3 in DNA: TGTGCCTGGGGGGCCCCTAACTATGGCTACACCTTC. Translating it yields CAWGAPNYGYTF. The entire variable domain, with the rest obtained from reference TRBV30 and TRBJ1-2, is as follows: SQTIHQWPATLVQPVGSPLSLECTVEGTSNPNLYWYRQAAGRGLQLLFYSVGIGQISSEVPQNLSASRPQDRQFILSSKKLLLSDSGFYLCAWGAPNYGYTFGSGTRLTVV.

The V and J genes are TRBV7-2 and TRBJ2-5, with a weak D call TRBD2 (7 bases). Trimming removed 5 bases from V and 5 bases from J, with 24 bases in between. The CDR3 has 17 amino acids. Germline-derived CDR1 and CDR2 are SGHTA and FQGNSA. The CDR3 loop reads CASSQRGGGGSGETQYF. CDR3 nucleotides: TGTGCCAGCAGCCAAAGGGGGGGCGGCGGGAGTGGGGAGACCCAGTACTTC.